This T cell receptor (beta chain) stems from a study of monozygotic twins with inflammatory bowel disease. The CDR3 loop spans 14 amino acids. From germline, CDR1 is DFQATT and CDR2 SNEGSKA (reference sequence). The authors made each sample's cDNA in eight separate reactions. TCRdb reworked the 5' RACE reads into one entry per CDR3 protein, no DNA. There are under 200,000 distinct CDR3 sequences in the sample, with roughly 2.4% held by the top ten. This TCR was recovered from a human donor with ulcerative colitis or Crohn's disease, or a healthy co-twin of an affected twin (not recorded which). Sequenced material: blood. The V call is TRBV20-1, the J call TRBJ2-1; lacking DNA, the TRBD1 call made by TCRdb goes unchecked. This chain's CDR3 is CSARIHSRAGEQFF.